Below are 15 T cell receptor beta chains sequenced from a single sample in a study of T cells in Graves' hyperthyroidism and ophthalmopathy. Researchers amplified the TCR beta CDR3 regions from RNA transcripts. Primed by the HTBI set, a first-round RT-PCR was run on the TCR CDR3. One entry per CDR3 protein results from TCRdb running MiXCR on the multiplex PCR reads. The data contain some 300,000 distinct CDR3 sequences, approximately 13% of them singletons. Material: blood. The receptors derive from a woman in her 40s with Graves' hyperthyroidism.

This clonotype was recorded many times. The rearrangement uses TRBV2 and TRBJ1-1, with D maybe TRBD1 (5 bases). The CDR3 runs 14 residues. Germline V gene data show CDR1 as SNHLY and CDR2 as FYNNEI. Trimming stripped 4 bases from V and 3 bases from J, with 12 bases between. Here the CDR3 DNA reads TGTGCCAGCAGTGTGATTGGGGGAGACACTGAAGCTTTCTTT. It encodes CASSVIGGDTEAFF.

The chain recombines TRBV14 with TRBJ1-3; D remains ambiguous. V dropped 4 bases and J dropped 0 bases, with 16 bases sitting between them. This CDR3 comprises 17 residues. Per germline, CDR1 SGHDN and CDR2 FVKESK. The CDR3 loop reads CASSPTEVYFSGNTIYF. The CDR3 DNA sequence: TGTGCCAGCAGCCCGACGGAGGTTTACTTCTCTGGAAACACCATATATTTT. Looking up the rest from reference TRBV14 and TRBJ1-3 gives the full variable domain: EAGVTQFPSHSVIEKGQTVTLRCDPISGHDNLYWYRRVMGKEIKFLLHFVKESKQDESGMPNNRFLAERTGGTYSTLKVQPAELEDSGVYFCASSPTEVYFSGNTIYFGEGSWLTVV.

This clonotype was seen at least ten times. This chain connects TRBV20-1 to TRBJ2-7, with 11 bases identical to TRBD2. Germline V gives CDR1 DFQATT, CDR2 SNEGSKA (reference sequence). This CDR3 is built from 15 residues. The V segment lost 3 bases and the J segment 7 bases; nucleotides outside the gene matches: 11. The CDR3 coding sequence is TGCAGTGCTAGCCCACTAGCGGGAGTTCGTCGGGAGCAGTACTTC. Translation gives CSASPLAGVRREQYF.

This rearrangement joins TRBV6-2 or TRBV6-3 to TRBJ2-7; D not certain. The germline V gene encodes CDR1 MNHEY and CDR2 SVGEGT. Between the trimmed V and J ends, which lost 2 bases and 5 bases, there was a span of 7 bases. The CDR3 length is 12 residues. DNA of the CDR3: TGTGCCAGCAGTTACCTGGGTAACGAGCAGTACTTC. This encodes CASSYLGNEQYF.

In this sample, this clonotype turned up once. Possible read error: a much larger clone is one base away. The V and J genes are TRBV11-3 and TRBJ2-7; weak D call: TRBD2 (5 bases). CDR3 length: 17 amino acids. Germline V gene data show CDR1 as SGHNT and CDR2 as YENEEA. The germline V and J ends were trimmed by 5 bases and 3 bases, with 23 bases remaining between them. The CDR3 nucleotides read TGTGCCAGCAGCCAAACTTTCGTGAGAGGGCTCATCTACGAGCAGTACTTC. This encodes CASSQTFVRGLIYEQYF. The full variable domain, completed using reference TRBV11-3 and TRBJ2-7, is EAGVVQSPRYKIIEKKQPVAFWCNPISGHNTLYWYLQNLGQGPELLIRYENEEAVDDSQLPKDRFSAERLKGVDSTLKIQPAELGDSAVYLCASSQTFVRGLIYEQYFGPGTRLTVT.

Concerning this clonotype itself: Possible read error: a much larger clone is one base away. The CDR3 loop is CASSGRRPSYERYF. Written as DNA, the CDR3 is TGTGCCAGCTCAGGGAGAAGGCCCTCCTACGAGCGGTACTTC. This rearrangement joins TRBV3-1 to TRBJ2-7; D may be TRBD1 or TRBD2 (5 bases each). Germline loops: CDR1 LGHDT, CDR2 YNNKEL (reference sequence). This CDR3 spans 14 amino acids.

This clonotype was seen ten or more times. The rearrangement uses TRBV29-1 and TRBJ2-5; D not certain. The CDR3 extends over 14 amino acids. Per germline, CDR1 SQVTM and CDR2 ANQGSEA. V shed 4 bases and J shed 0 bases, with 12 bases lying between them. CDR3 bases: TGCAGCGTTGTGTTGGCATCCAACCAAGAGACCCAGTACTTC. Its translation is CSVVLASNQETQYF.

This clonotype was counted at least ten times. CDR3: CATSDPRLAYTDTQYF. DNA for the CDR3: TGTGCCACCAGTGACCCAAGACTAGCGTACACAGATACGCAGTATTTT. J is TRBJ2-3 and V is TRBV24-1; 8 bases agree with TRBD2. V trimming: 4 bases; J trimming: 2 bases; junction bases outside the gene matches: 7. The CDR3 extends over 16 amino acids. Germline lookup yields CDR1 KGHDR and CDR2 SFDVKD.

This clonotype was counted only a few times. The rearrangement links TRBV25-1 to TRBJ2-3; TRBD1 aligns across 8 bases. There are 15 residues in the CDR3. Trimming at V came to 6 bases and at J to 1 base, leaving 6 bases not matched to a gene. The germline V gene encodes CDR1 MGHDK and CDR2 SYGVNS. The CDR3: CASSDRGRGTDTQYF. The CDR3 nucleotides are TGTGCCAGCAGCGACAGGGGAAGAGGCACAGATACGCAGTATTTT.

This clonotype was counted many times. The genes are TRBV28 and TRBJ2-7, with D unclear. The CDR3 covers 17 residues. Germline assignment: CDR1 MDHEN and CDR2 SYDVKM. The V end lost 3 bases, the J end lost 1 base, and 19 bases lay between the germline ends. DNA for the CDR3: TGTGCCAGCAGTTTTACTGGGCCGGTATATGATTCCTACGAGCAGTACTTC. Translating gives CASSFTGPVYDSYEQYF.

This clonotype was recorded a few times. The chain couples TRBV7-8 to TRBJ2-6; tentative D call: TRBD1 (6 bases). The CDR3 is 17 amino acids. V was cut by 6 bases and J by 1 base, with 16 bases left in between. The germline V gene encodes CDR1 SGHVS and CDR2 FQNEAQ. The CDR3 loop is CASSGGRQGSGANVLTF. CDR3 DNA: TGTGCCAGCAGTGGGGGCAGGCAAGGGTCTGGGGCCAACGTCCTGACTTTC. The full variable domain, its missing parts supplied by reference TRBV7-8 and TRBJ2-6, is GAGVSQSPRYKVAKRGQDVALRCDPISGHVSLFWYQQALGQGPEFLTYFQNEAQLDKSGLPSDRFFAERPEGSVSTLKIQRTQQEDSAVYLCASSGGRQGSGANVLTFGAGSRLTVL.

This clonotype was observed a few times. The chain couples TRBV4-1 to TRBJ2-1; D is possibly TRBD2 (5 bases). V lost 4 bases and J lost 9, with 10 bases in between. CDR3 length: 12 amino acids. CDR1 and CDR2 from the germline V gene are MGHRA and YSYEKL. CDR3 amino acids: CASSPREREQFF. The CDR3 nucleotides read TGCGCCAGCAGCCCGAGGGAACGTGAGCAGTTCTTC.

There are a few counts of this clonotype. The gene calls are TRBV4-2 and TRBJ2-5; 13 positions agree with TRBD2. This CDR3 comprises 18 residues. V gave up 2 bases and J gave up 5 bases; unmatched junction bases: 11. Germline assignment: CDR1 LGHNA and CDR2 YNFKEQ. CDR3 DNA: TGTGCCAGCAGCCAACTACTAGCGGGAGGGGGTGCTGGCGAGACCCAGTACTTC. Translated, it gives CASSQLLAGGGAGETQYF.

This clonotype showed up many times. The chain combines TRBV2 with TRBJ1-4; 9 positions agree with TRBD1. After removal of 5 bases from V and 8 bases from J, the junction contained 9 bases not matched to a gene. This CDR3 has 15 amino acids. The germline CDR1 and CDR2 sequences are SNHLY and FYNNEI. In DNA form, the CDR3 reads TGTGCCAGCAGTCCCGGGACAGGGAGCCAAGAAAAACTGTTTTTT. This encodes CASSPGTGSQEKLFF.

This clonotype was seen many times. One junction end does not reproduce the germline sequence, and a read error may be involved. The chain links TRBV6-6 to TRBJ1-5; tentative D call: TRBD1 (6 bases). The CDR3 is 15 residues long. Germline CDR1 MNHNY, CDR2 SVGAGI (reference sequence). CDR3 nucleotide sequence: TGTGCCAGCAGTTACTCGGGACACGGCAACCAGCCCCAGCATTTT. Translation gives CASSYSGHGNQPQHF.